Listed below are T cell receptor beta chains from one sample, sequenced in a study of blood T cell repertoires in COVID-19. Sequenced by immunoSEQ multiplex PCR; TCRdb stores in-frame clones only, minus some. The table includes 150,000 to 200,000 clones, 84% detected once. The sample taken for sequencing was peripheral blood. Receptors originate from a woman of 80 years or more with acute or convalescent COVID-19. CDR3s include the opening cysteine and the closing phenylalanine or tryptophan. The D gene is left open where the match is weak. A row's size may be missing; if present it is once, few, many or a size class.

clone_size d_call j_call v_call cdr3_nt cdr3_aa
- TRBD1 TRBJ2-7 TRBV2 TGTGCCAGCAGTGGGGGGGACAGGGGCGTTTACGAGCAGTACTTC CASSGGDRGVYEQYF
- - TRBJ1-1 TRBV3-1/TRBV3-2 TGTGCCAGCAGCCTCAGCGGAGGGAACACTGAAGCTTTCTTT CASSLSGGNTEAFF
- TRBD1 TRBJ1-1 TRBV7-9 TGTGCCAGCAGCTTATGGCGGGACAGGGGGCCACCTGAAGCTTTCTTT CASSLWRDRGPPEAFF
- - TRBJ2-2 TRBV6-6 TGTGCCAGCCGGACAGAGATTAACACCGGGGAGCTGTTTTTT CASRTEINTGELFF
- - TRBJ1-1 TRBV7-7 TGTGCTAGCAGCCATACACTGTCGGGTGGCGACACTGAAGCTTTCTTT CASSHTLSGGDTEAFF
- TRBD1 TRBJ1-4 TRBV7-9 TGTGCCAGCAGCTATGACAGGGCGGTAACTAATGAAAAACTGTTTTTT CASSYDRAVTNEKLFF
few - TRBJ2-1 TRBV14 TGTGCCAGCAGCCAACTGTCTAGCTTCTACAATGAGCAGTTCTTC CASSQLSSFYNEQFF
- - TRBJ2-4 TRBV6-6 TGTGCCAGCAGTTACTCGATATCGCGGAACATTCAGTACTTC CASSYSISRNIQYF
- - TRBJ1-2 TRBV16 TGTGCCAGCAGCCAATCTCAGGTTAACTATGGCTACACCTTC CASSQSQVNYGYTF
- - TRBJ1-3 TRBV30 TGTGCCTGGAGTGTAAGCAGGGTCTCTGGAAACACCATATATTTT CAWSVSRVSGNTIYF
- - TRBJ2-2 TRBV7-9 TGTGCCAGCACGACAGTAACCACCGGGGAGCTGTTTTTT CASTTVTTGELFF
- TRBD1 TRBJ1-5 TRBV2 TGTGCCAGCATCCTACCCGGACAGGGGGATCAGCCCCAGCATTTT CASILPGQGDQPQHF
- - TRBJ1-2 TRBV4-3 TGCGCCAGCAGCCAAGCCACCTATACCAGCGGTGGCTACACCTTC CASSQATYTSGGYTF
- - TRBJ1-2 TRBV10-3 TGTGCCATCAGTGGTTCAGGGTTGAACTATGGCTACACCTTC CAISGSGLNYGYTF
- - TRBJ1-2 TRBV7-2 TGTGCCAGCAGCCCACCACGGGGAACAGGGAATGGCTACACCTTC CASSPPRGTGNGYTF
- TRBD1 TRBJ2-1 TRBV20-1 TGCAGTGCTAGTTTTGGGACAGGGTCCTACAATGAGCAGTTCTTC CSASFGTGSYNEQFF
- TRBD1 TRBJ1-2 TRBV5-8 TGTGCCAGCAGCTTGGTCAGGGGGGTCGTGAATGGCTACACCTTC CASSLVRGVVNGYTF
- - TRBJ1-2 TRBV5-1 TGCGCCAGCAGCTTGGACAGGGTAGCTAACTATGGCTACACCTTC CASSLDRVANYGYTF
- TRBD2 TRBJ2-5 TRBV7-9 TGTGCCAGCAGCTTAGCGACCGGGACTAAGAAAGAGACCCAGTACTTC CASSLATGTKKETQYF
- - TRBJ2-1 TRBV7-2 TGTGCCACCAGGGGAGGACCCATACCCTACAATGAGCAGTTCTTC CATRGGPIPYNEQFF
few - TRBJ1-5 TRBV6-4 TGTGACAGGGTAGAGAGTCAGCCCCAGCATTTT CDRVESQPQHF
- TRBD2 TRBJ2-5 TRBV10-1 TGCGCCATCAAGAGAAGGCTAGCGGGAAAACTGTACCAAGAGACCCAGTACTTC CAIKRRLAGKLYQETQYF
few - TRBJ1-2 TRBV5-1 TGCGCCAGCAGCTCGTCGGCAGGGTCGTCGGATGGCTACACCTTC CASSSSAGSSDGYTF
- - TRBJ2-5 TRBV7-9 TGTGCCAGCAGCTTGCGGCAGGGGCCAGGAGAGACCCAGTACTTC CASSLRQGPGETQYF
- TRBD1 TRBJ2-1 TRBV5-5 TGTGCCAGCAGCGACAGGGGCTCCCTTTACAATGAGCAGTTCTTC CASSDRGSLYNEQFF
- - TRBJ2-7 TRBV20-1 TGCAGTGCTATACCCAGGGCCGAGCAGTACTTC CSAIPRAEQYF
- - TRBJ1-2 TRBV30 TGTGCCTCCAGGACTCCCATGTCGTATGGCTACACCTTC CASRTPMSYGYTF
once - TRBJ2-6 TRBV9 TGTGCCAGCAGCGCCACCAGGATCGCTGGGGCCAACGTCCTGACTTTC CASSATRIAGANVLTF
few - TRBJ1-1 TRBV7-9 TGTGCCAGCAGCCCCCAGGGCATTAACACTGAAGCTTTCTTT CASSPQGINTEAFF
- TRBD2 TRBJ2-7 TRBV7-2 TGTGCCAGCAGCTCACCGGGACTAGGACTTTACGAGCAGTACTTC CASSSPGLGLYEQYF
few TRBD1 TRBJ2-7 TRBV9 TGTGCCAGCAGCGTAGGGACAGGGACCTACGAGCAGTACTTC CASSVGTGTYEQYF
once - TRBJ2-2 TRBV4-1 TGCGCCAGCAGCCCGAACTACCCGAACACCGGGGAGCTGTTTTTT CASSPNYPNTGELFF
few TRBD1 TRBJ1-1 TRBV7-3 TGTGCCAGCAGCGAAACAGGGGGGAACACTGAAGCTTTCTTT CASSETGGNTEAFF
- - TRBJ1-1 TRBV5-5 TGTGCCAGCAGCTTGGTACAGGGTAGGTACACTGAAGCTTTCTTT CASSLVQGRYTEAFF
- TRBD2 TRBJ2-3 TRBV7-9 TGTGCCAGCAGCCACATAGCGGGGGGGAGGACAGATACGCAGTATTTT CASSHIAGGRTDTQYF
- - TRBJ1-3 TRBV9 TGTGCCAGCAGCGCTTCAACACAAGGGGCCGGAAACACCATATATTTT CASSASTQGAGNTIYF
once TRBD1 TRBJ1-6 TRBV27 TGTGCCAGCAGTCCCCGACAGGGGATGAATTCACCCCTCCACTTT CASSPRQGMNSPLHF
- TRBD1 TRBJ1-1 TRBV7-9 TGTGCCAGCAGCAAGACAGGGAAAAAGAACACTGAAGCTTTCTTT CASSKTGKKNTEAFF
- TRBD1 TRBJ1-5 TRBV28 TGTGCCGCCCATTCCCAGGCCGGGACAGGGCCTTCAAATCAGCCCCAGCATTTT CAAHSQAGTGPSNQPQHF
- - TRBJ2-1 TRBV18 TGTGCCAGCTCACCAGGAATCGCGACTAGTTACAATGAGCAGTTCTTC CASSPGIATSYNEQFF
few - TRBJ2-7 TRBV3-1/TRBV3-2 TGTGCCAGCAGCCAAGCCAGCGAGCAGTACTTC CASSQASEQYF
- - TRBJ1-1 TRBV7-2 TGTGCCAGCAGCTTTGGGCAGGGCAACACTGAAGCTTTCTTT CASSFGQGNTEAFF
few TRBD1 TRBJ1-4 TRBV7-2 TGTGCCAGCAGCTTAGTACCGACAGGGACTAATGAAAAACTGTTTTTT CASSLVPTGTNEKLFF
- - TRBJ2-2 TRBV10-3 TGTGCCATCAATATCGCCCCCGGAGGCCCGGACACCGGGGAGCTGTTTTTT CAINIAPGGPDTGELFF
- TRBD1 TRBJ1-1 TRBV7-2 TGTGCCAGCAGCTTGACAGGGGGCTGGACTGAAGCTTTCTTT CASSLTGGWTEAFF
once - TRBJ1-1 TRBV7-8 TGTGCCAGCAGCTTAGATTGGGGAGGAGGGGCGATTAGAGCTTTCTTT CASSLDWGGGAIRAFF
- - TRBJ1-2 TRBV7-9 TGTGCCAGCAGTCTAGAATGGGGCTACACCTTC CASSLEWGYTF
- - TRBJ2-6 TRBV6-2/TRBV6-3 TGTGCCAGCAGTTCCTACTCAACCGACAGACCTGGGGCCAACGTCCTGACTTTC CASSSYSTDRPGANVLTF
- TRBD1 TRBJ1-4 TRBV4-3 TGCGCCAGCAGGCGGGCCAGGGGGGAAAAACTGTTTTTT CASRRARGEKLFF
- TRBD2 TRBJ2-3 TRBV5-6 TGTGCCAGCAGCTTGAAGCGGGGGGGCCGAGATACGCAGTATTTT CASSLKRGGRDTQYF
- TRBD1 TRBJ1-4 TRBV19 TGTGCCAGTAGTTGGGGACAGGGCAATAATGAAAAACTGTTTTTT CASSWGQGNNEKLFF
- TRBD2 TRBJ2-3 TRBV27 TGTGCCAGCAGTCTATCGCCAATTGGGACTAGCCTTTTAAATACGCAGTATTTT CASSLSPIGTSLLNTQYF
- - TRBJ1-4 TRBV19 TGTGCCAGTACTCGAACAGGGAATACTAATGAAAAACTGTTTTTT CASTRTGNTNEKLFF
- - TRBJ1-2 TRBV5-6 TGTGCCAGCAGCTTGCGTATACCAGGGGCGAGCTATGGCTACACCTTC CASSLRIPGASYGYTF
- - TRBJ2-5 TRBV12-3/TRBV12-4 TGTGCCAGCAGTTTGGGACTCCAAGAGACCCAGTACTTC CASSLGLQETQYF
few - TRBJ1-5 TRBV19 TGTGCCAGTAAAATAGACAGATACAATCAGCCCCAGCATTTT CASKIDRYNQPQHF
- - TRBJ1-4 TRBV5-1 TGCGCCAGCAGCTCCAACAGCCTGGCCCCTAATGAAAAACTGTTTTTT CASSSNSLAPNEKLFF
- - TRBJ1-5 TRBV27 TGTGCCAGCAGTCCCCAGCGACAGGTTCTTTATAGCAATCAGCCCCAGCATTTT CASSPQRQVLYSNQPQHF
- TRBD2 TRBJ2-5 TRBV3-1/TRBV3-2 TGTGCCAGCAGCCTTACTAGCGGGCAAGAGACCCAGTACTTC CASSLTSGQETQYF